This TCR beta chain was captured in a study of vaccination and CD4 T cells after COVID-19. A remark on this clonotype: As yet, its antigen is unknown.

The CDR3 runs to 17 residues. The junction had 8 bases not matched to a gene; V was cut back by 5 bases and J by 1 base. The germline gives CDR1 MDHEN, CDR2 SYDVKM. Treatment described: approximately 11-day PBMC culture with coronavirus spike peptide pools or control peptides (ViraFEST assay). The authors isolated CD4+ T cells by negative selection after about ten days of culture. An Oncomine TCR Beta short-read assay was used to sequence the DNA from cultured CD4+ T cells. Cultures of CD4+ T cells served as the source for extracting genomic DNA. One entry per CDR3 protein results from TCRdb running MiXCR on the PCR reads. This sample has some 16,000 distinct CDR3 sequences; around two fifths occur once, and the top ten carry approximately 7%. Study-level findings and limits: In median terms, SARS-CoV-2-reactive clonotypes went from about 20 to 38, a nonsignificant rise.

The sequenced sample was CD4+ T cells from blood, cultured in vitro, obtained after SARS-CoV-2 vaccination. This clonotype originated in a human donor who had recovered from COVID-19. The chain recombines TRBV28 with TRBJ2-3; 11 bases map to TRBD2. CDR3 loop: CASSLSSGRSGTDTQYF. CDR3 in DNA: TGTGCCAGCAGTCTCTCTAGCGGGAGGTCTGGCACAGATACGCAGTATTTT.